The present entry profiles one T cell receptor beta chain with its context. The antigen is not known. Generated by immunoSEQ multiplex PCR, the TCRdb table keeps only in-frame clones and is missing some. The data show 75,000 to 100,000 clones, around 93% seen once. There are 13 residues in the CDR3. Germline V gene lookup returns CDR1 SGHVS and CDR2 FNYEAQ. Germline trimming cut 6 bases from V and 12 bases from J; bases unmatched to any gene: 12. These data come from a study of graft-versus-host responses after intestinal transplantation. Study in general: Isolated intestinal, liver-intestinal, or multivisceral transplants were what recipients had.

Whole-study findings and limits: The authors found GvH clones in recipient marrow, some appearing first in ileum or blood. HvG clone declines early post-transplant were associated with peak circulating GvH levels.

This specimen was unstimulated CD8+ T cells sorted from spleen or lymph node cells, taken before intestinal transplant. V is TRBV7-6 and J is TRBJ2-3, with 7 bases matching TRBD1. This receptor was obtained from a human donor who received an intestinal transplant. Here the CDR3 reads CASSGTVPGPQYF. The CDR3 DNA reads TGTGCCAGCAGTGGGACAGTCCCCGGGCCCCAGTATTTT. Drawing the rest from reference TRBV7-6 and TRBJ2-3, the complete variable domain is GAGVSQSPRYKVTKRGQDVALRCDPISGHVSLYWYRQALGQGPEFLTYFNYEAQQDKSGLPNDRFSAERPEGSISTLTIQRTEQRDSAMYRCASSGTVPGPQYFGPGTRLTVL.